This T cell receptor beta chain is from a study of beta chain features in type 1 diabetes. Across the study: Examination spanned around 110,000,000 sorted cells from all samples.

The authors sorted CD4+ naive, central memory, regulatory and stem cell-like memory cells via CD45RO/CCR7/CD25/CD127/CD95/CD27. In this sample, this clone turned up a few times. Antigen specificity is unknown. The study's findings and limits: Among patients, naive, central memory and Treg TCRB repertoires appeared more similar than among healthy donors. All four CD4+ subsets of Type 1 diabetes patients contained TCRB CDR3s that were moderately but significantly shorter. Whether TCRB rearrangement is influenced by HLA type was left unresolved in this analysis.

The CDR3 runs to 15 residues. V was clipped by 4 bases and J by 2 bases; unmatched bases: 4. Germline V gene lookup returns CDR1 KGHSH and CDR2 LQKENI. Expressed TCRB transcripts were sequenced after all isolated RNA was converted to cDNA. Generated by immunoSEQ multiplex PCR, the TCRdb table keeps only in-frame clones and is missing some. The table has 250,000 to 300,000 clones, roughly an eighth seen once. This receptor was identified in a man aged 30 to 45 with type 1 diabetes. Sequenced sample: naive CD4+ T cells from blood. This chain uses TRBV18 with TRBJ2-7; TRBD1 matches 11 bases. The CDR3 sequence is CASSRGTGGTYEQYF. In DNA form, the CDR3 reads TGTGCCAGCTCACGGGGGACAGGGGGTACCTACGAGCAGTACTTC.